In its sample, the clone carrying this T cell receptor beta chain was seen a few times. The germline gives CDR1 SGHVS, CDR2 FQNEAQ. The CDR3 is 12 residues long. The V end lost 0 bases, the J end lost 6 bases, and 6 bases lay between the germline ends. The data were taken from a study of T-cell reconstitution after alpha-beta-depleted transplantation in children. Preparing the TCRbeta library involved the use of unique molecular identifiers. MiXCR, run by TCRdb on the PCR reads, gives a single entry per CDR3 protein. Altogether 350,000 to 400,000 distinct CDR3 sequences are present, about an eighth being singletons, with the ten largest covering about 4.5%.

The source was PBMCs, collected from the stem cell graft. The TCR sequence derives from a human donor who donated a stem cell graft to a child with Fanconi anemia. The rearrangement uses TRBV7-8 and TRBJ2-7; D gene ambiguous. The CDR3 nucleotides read TGTGCCAGCAGCTTAGCGTGGGGCGAGCAGTACTTC. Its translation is CASSLAWGEQYF. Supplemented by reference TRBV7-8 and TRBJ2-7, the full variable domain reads GAGVSQSPRYKVAKRGQDVALRCDPISGHVSLFWYQQALGQGPEFLTYFQNEAQLDKSGLPSDRFFAERPEGSVSTLKIQRTQQEDSAVYLCASSLAWGEQYFGPGTRLTVT.